The 22 T cell receptor beta chains listed next were all sequenced from one sample in a study of early T cells in non-severe SARS-CoV-2 infection. TCRdb called the 5' RACE reads again in MiXCR, with one record for every CDR3 protein. The sample holds over 75,000 distinct CDR3 sequences; roughly 13% are singletons and the top ten take about 2.3%. The sequencing input was whole blood. The receptors come from an adult who was a healthcare worker with PCR-confirmed SARS-CoV-2 infection or an uninfected control (not recorded which).

This clonotype was seen more than once but under ten times. The chain employs TRBV3-1 and TRBJ1-4; 9 nucleotides match TRBD1. After removal of 4 bases from V and 7 bases from J, the junction contained 4 bases not matched to a gene. CDR1 LGHDT and CDR2 YNNKEL come from the germline V gene (reference sequence). CDR3 length: 14 amino acids. The CDR3 DNA follows: TGTGCCAGCAGCCTCCGGACAGGGGTTGAAAAACTGTTTTTT. Its translation is CASSLRTGVEKLFF.

This clonotype was observed at least ten times. CDR3 region: CASRSSGGDTGELFF. The CDR3 nucleotides are TGTGCCAGCAGATCTAGCGGGGGGGACACCGGGGAGCTGTTTTTT. This chain joins TRBV11-2 and TRBJ2-2; 12 bases are a match to TRBD2. The CDR3 is 15 residues long. The J segment lost 3 bases and the V segment lost 6 bases, leaving 2 bases of the junction unmatched. Germline V gives CDR1 SGHAT, CDR2 FQNNGV.

This clonotype was detected once. The chain has TRBV2 and TRBJ2-7; no reliable D call. The ends were cut back, 2 bases at V and 6 bases at J, with 14 bases in the middle. The germline V gene has CDR1 SNHLY and CDR2 FYNNEI. The CDR3 has 14 amino acids. For the CDR3, the DNA is TGTGCCAGCAGTGAACGAGGTTCAAACTCCGAGCAGTACTTC. This gives the protein CASSERGSNSEQYF.

This clonotype was recorded many times. The V gene is TRBV20-1, the J gene TRBJ2-3; D perhaps matches TRBD2 (6 bases). V was clipped by 0 bases and J by 1 base, with 14 bases between them. Germline CDR1 reads DFQATT; CDR2 reads SNEGSKA (reference sequence). The CDR3 is made up of 16 amino acids. The CDR3 spells CSARDLEGRGTDTQYF. CDR3 coding DNA: TGCAGTGCTAGAGATTTGGAGGGAAGGGGCACAGATACGCAGTATTTT.

This clonotype was seen at least ten times. The chain combines TRBV29-1 with TRBJ2-5; TRBD1 agrees at 9 bases. CDR1 and CDR2 (germline): SQVTM, ANQGSEA. V lost 2 bases, J lost 2 bases, and 6 bases stayed unmatched. The CDR3 covers 15 residues. CDR3 sequence reads: CSVELGQGRQETQYF. The CDR3 bases are TGCAGCGTTGAATTGGGACAGGGTCGGCAAGAGACCCAGTACTTC.

This clonotype was seen at least ten times. This chain connects TRBV11-2 to TRBJ2-3; TRBD2 is a possible D gene (5 bases). V was cut by 5 bases and J by 4 bases, with 16 bases left in between. CDR1 is SGHAT, CDR2 FQNNGV, per germline. The CDR3 has 15 residues. CDR3 bases: TGTGCCAGCAGCCCCACGGACTTCCCCCCAGATACGCAGTATTTT. It yields the protein CASSPTDFPPDTQYF. The full variable domain, its missing parts supplied by reference TRBV11-2 and TRBJ2-3, is EAGVAQSPRYKIIEKRQSVAFWCNPISGHATLYWYQQILGQGPKLLIQFQNNGVVDDSQLPKDRFSAERLKGVDSTLKIQPAKLEDSAVYLCASSPTDFPPDTQYFGPGTRLTVL.

This clonotype was seen at least ten times. The V gene is TRBV28, the J gene TRBJ2-1; 7 nucleotides line up with TRBD2. The CDR3 runs to 15 residues. Germline V gene data show CDR1 as MDHEN and CDR2 as SYDVKM. Unmatched junction bases numbered 7, after V lost 8 bases and J lost 0 bases. CDR3 protein: CASHGRVSSYNEQFF. CDR3 sequence (DNA): TGTGCCAGCCATGGGAGGGTTAGCTCCTACAATGAGCAGTTCTTC.

This clonotype was seen only a few times. The J gene is TRBJ1-1, the V gene TRBV28; D perhaps matches TRBD1 (5 bases). Trimming took 2 bases from V and 0 from J, leaving 13 bases between them. CDR3 length: 16 amino acids. Germline lookup yields CDR1 MDHEN and CDR2 SYDVKM. The CDR3 reads CASSLRRPGMNTEAFF. The CDR3 DNA reads TGTGCCAGCAGTTTACGCCGGCCAGGGATGAACACTGAAGCTTTCTTT.

This clonotype was counted a few times. CDR3 DNA: TGTGCCAGCAGTTTGGACCCTCGAGAGGATACGCAGTATTTT. Its translation: CASSLDPREDTQYF. The chain recombines TRBV28 with TRBJ2-3, with unresolved D. Per the germline V gene, CDR1 is MDHEN and CDR2 is SYDVKM. The CDR3 sequence is 14 residues long. Trimming stripped 3 bases from V and 6 bases from J, with 13 bases between.

This clonotype was counted between two and nine times. This sequence joins TRBV5-6 and TRBJ1-6, with 8 bases lining up with TRBD1. The CDR3 is 15 residues long. In germline, CDR1 is SGHDT, CDR2 YYEEEE. The trim removed 4 bases at V and 7 bases at J, leaving 7 bases unmatched. CDR3 bases: TGTGCCAGCAGCGCGGACAGGGTTGGAAATTCACCCCTCCACTTT. Translated: CASSADRVGNSPLHF.

Only a few counts were recorded for this clonotype. The J gene is TRBJ2-1, the V gene TRBV28; 8 bases match TRBD1. The length of the CDR3 is 15 residues. With V trimmed by 5 bases and J by 4 bases, 7 bases remained unmatched. Germline V gives CDR1 MDHEN, CDR2 SYDVKM. CDR3: CASSTGTGTYNEQFF. Written as DNA, the CDR3 is TGTGCCAGCAGTACCGGGACAGGCACATACAATGAGCAGTTCTTC.

This clonotype was seen repeatedly, ten times or more. The rearrangement links TRBV2 to TRBJ1-1; D not certain. Germline-derived CDR1 and CDR2 are SNHLY and FYNNEI. Between the trimmed V and J ends, which lost 8 bases and 5 bases, there was a span of 6 bases. The CDR3 contains 10 residues. CDR3 nucleotides: TGTGCCAGCGGAGGTACTGAAGCTTTCTTT. Residues: CASGGTEAFF.

The table lists this clonotype with a few counts. This chain connects TRBV29-1 to TRBJ2-1; 11 bases line up with TRBD1. CDR1 and CDR2 (germline): SQVTM, ANQGSEA. The CDR3 is 15 amino acids. After removal of 7 bases from V and 7 bases from J, the junction contained 12 bases not matched to a gene. The CDR3 reads CSGHYRDRGANEQFF. The DNA for the CDR3 is TGCAGCGGACACTACCGGGACAGGGGGGCGAATGAGCAGTTCTTC.

This clonotype was counted a few times. For the CDR3, the DNA is TGTGCCAGCAGCTTAGATTGGGGGAATAGCAATCAGCCCCAGCATTTT. Translated: CASSLDWGNSNQPQHF. The V call is TRBV7-9, the J call TRBJ1-5, with D possibly matching TRBD1 (5 bases). Germline CDR1 is SEHNR and CDR2 is FQNEAQ (reference sequence). V lost 1 base to trimming and J lost 0 bases, with 10 bases between them. This CDR3 has 16 residues.

This clonotype has at least ten counts. The chain has TRBV5-1 and TRBJ1-1, with no clear D. The CDR3 has 13 residues. The ends were cut back, 1 base at V and 3 bases at J, with 7 bases in the middle. CDR1 and CDR2 from the germline V gene are SGHRS and YFSETQ. CDR3 in amino acids: CASSLRGDTEAFF. The CDR3 nucleotides are TGCGCCAGCAGCTTGCGGGGAGACACTGAAGCTTTCTTT.

Many counts were recorded for this clonotype. The chain has TRBV20-1 and TRBJ1-1, with D possibly TRBD1 on 6 matching bases. Between the trimmed V and J ends, which lost 2 bases and 5 bases, there was a span of 18 bases. Germline V gene lookup returns CDR1 DFQATT and CDR2 SNEGSKA (reference sequence). The CDR3 has 15 residues. CDR3 nucleotides: TGCAGTGCTAGACGAGATACAGGGAGGGGGACTGAAGCTTTCTTT. Its protein is CSARRDTGRGTEAFF.

This clonotype turned up a few times. The chain is built from TRBV12-3 or TRBV12-4 and TRBJ2-2; 10 bases align to TRBD2. The CDR3 runs to 17 residues. V shed 6 bases, J shed 4 bases, and the junction held 11 bases outside the gene matches. In nucleotides, the CDR3 is TGTGCCAGCAGGCCTTCTAGCGGGGGTCCTCCCACCGGGGAGCTGTTTTTT. This gives the protein CASRPSSGGPPTGELFF.

In the case of this clonotype: This may be a read error: a much more frequent sequence differs by one nucleotide. The chain uses TRBV11-2 and TRBJ1-4; D is possibly TRBD1 (5 bases). The CDR3 consists of 15 residues. The germline CDR1 and CDR2 sequences are SGHAT and FQNNGV. The CDR3 loop reads CASSLGVRENEKLSF. Written as DNA, the CDR3 is TGTGCCAGCAGCTTAGGCGTCAGGGAAAATGAAAAACTGTCTTTT.

This clonotype showed up many times. CDR3 loop: CASSSGTDAGRVHF. CDR3 nucleotides: TGTGCCAGCAGCTCGGGGACAGACGCCGGGCGGGTCCACTTT. The V call is TRBV7-9, the J call TRBJ1-6; 7 bases agree with TRBD1. The CDR3 sequence is 14 residues long. Trimming took 4 bases from V and 17 from J; bases not matched to a gene: 14. The germline V gene has CDR1 SEHNR and CDR2 FQNEAQ (reference sequence). Using reference TRBV7-9 and TRBJ1-6 for the parts outside the CDR3, the full variable domain is DTGVSQNPRHKITKRGQNVTFRCDPISEHNRLYWYRQTLGQGPEFLTYFQNEAQLEKSRLLSDRFSAERPKGSFSTLEIQRTEQGDSAMYLCASSSGTDAGRVHFGNGTRLTVT.

As regards this clonotype: This may be a read error, as it is one base from a much larger clone. The chain uses TRBV5-1 and TRBJ1-1, with unresolved D. Trimming left V 5 bases short and J 1 base short, with 12 bases between. This CDR3 spans 14 amino acids. The V gene's germline CDR1 is SGHRS and CDR2 YFSETQ. CDR3 DNA sequence: TGCGCCAGCAGATACCTGCCACAGAACACTGAAGCTTTCTTT. Translating gives CASRYLPQNTEAFF. Filled out from reference TRBV5-1 and TRBJ1-1, the complete variable domain reads KAGVTQTPRYLIKTRGQQVTLSCSPISGHRSVSWYQQTPGQGLQFLFEYFSETQRNKGNFPGRFSGRQFSNSRSEMNVSTLELGDSALYLCASRYLPQNTEAFFGQGTRLTVV.

J is TRBJ1-2 and V is TRBV7-9, with unresolved D. Trimming removed 5 bases from V and 8 bases from J, with 15 bases in between. CDR1 SEHNR and CDR2 FQNEAQ come from the germline V gene (reference sequence). CDR3 length: 13 residues. CDR3 coding DNA: TGTGCCAGCAGCGATTCAGGTCTAGAGGGCTACACCTTC. This encodes CASSDSGLEGYTF.

The genes are TRBV7-2 and TRBJ2-6; D remains unclear. In germline, CDR1 is SGHTA, CDR2 FQGNSA. V was cut by 5 bases and J by 0 bases, with 11 bases left in between. The CDR3 runs 16 residues. CDR3 region: CASSATTLSGANVLTF. CDR3 coding DNA: TGTGCCAGCAGCGCAACTACCCTCTCTGGGGCCAACGTCCTGACTTTC.